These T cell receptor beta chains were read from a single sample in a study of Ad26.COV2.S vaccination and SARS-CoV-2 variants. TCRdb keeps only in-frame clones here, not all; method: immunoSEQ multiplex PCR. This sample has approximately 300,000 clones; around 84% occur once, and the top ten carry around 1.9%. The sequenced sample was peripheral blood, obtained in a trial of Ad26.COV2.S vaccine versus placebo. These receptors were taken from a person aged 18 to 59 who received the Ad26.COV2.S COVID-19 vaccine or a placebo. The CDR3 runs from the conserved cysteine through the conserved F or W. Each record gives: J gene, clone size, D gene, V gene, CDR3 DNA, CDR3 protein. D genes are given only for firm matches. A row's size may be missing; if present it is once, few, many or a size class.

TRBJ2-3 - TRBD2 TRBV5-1 TGCGCCAGCAGCTTGGCGGGGGGGCCCAGCACAGATACGCAGTATTTT CASSLAGGPSTDTQYF
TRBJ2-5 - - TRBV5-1 TGCGCCAGCAGCATGCGACAGGTACAAGAGACCCAGTACTTC CASSMRQVQETQYF
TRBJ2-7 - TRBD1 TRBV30 TGTGCCTGGAGTAGGGGGTTAGGGACAGGCGGGTTCGAGCAGTACTTC CAWSRGLGTGGFEQYF
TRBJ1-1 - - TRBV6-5 TGTGCCAGCAGTACCCAACAGGGAGTGCTCACTGAAGCTTTCTTT CASSTQQGVLTEAFF
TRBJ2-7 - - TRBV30 TGTGCCTGGAATAGGGTTGCTTACGAGCAGTACTTC CAWNRVAYEQYF
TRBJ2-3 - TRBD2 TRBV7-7 TGTGCTAGCAGCCCGGGTCTGGCGGGAGGCGCAGATACGCAGTATTTT CASSPGLAGGADTQYF
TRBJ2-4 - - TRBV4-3 TGCGCCAGCAGCCAAGATCGGGGCGGGGCTTCCAAAAACATTCAGTACTTC CASSQDRGGASKNIQYF
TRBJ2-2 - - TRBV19 TGTGCCAGTACTGCCCCCGGAGGAGGTGGCGGGGAGCTGTTTTTT CASTAPGGGGGELFF
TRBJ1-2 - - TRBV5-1 TGCGCCAGCAGCTTAGGACAGACGCCTGGCTACACCTTC CASSLGQTPGYTF
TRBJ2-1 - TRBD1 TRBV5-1 TGCGCCAGCAGCCGGACAGGGGGATACAATGAGCAGTTCTTC CASSRTGGYNEQFF
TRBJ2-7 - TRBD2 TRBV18 TGTGCCAGCTCACCAAGCGGGGGGCGGACCCTCTACGAGCAGTACTTC CASSPSGGRTLYEQYF
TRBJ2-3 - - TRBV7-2 TGTGCCAGCAGCTTAGACAGTACTAGCACAGATACGCAGTATTTT CASSLDSTSTDTQYF
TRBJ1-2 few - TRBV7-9 TGTGCCAGCAGCCCCCCCGGGATTCGGGCGCAACTCCTTGGCTACACCTTC CASSPPGIRAQLLGYTF
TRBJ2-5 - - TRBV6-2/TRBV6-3 TGTGCCAGCAGCTCGATAGGGGAGACCCAGTACTTC CASSSIGETQYF
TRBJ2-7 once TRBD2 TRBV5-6 TGTGCCAGCAGCGCAGCGGGGGGGCCGTTCGAGCAGTACTTC CASSAAGGPFEQYF
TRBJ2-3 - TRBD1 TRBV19 TGTGCCAGTAGTACCCAGGGACAGGGAGATTGGGATACGCAGTATTTT CASSTQGQGDWDTQYF
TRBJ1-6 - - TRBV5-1 TGCGCCAGCAGCCGGGACGGCAGGGCAGTAAGTTCCTATAATTCACCCCTCCACTTT CASSRDGRAVSSYNSPLHF
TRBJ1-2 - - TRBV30 TGTGCCTGGAGTTCCAGTAACTATGGCTACACCTTC CAWSSSNYGYTF
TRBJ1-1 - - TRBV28 TGTGCCAGCAGTTCACCCGGGAACACTGAAGCTTTCTTT CASSSPGNTEAFF
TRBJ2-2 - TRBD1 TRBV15 TGTGCCACCGGCATACCGGGACAGGGGTTCACCGGGGAGCTGTTTTTT CATGIPGQGFTGELFF
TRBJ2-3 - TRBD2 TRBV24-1 TGTGCCACCAGTGATGGGACTAGCTCCACAGATACGCAGTATTTT CATSDGTSSTDTQYF
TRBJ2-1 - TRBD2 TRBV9 TGTGCCAGCAGCGTGGTTCTAGCGGGGGCCCCGGATGAGCAGTTCTTC CASSVVLAGAPDEQFF
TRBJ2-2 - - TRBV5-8 TGTGCCAGCAGCCTCCCGATTCGCACGAACACCGGGGAGCTGTTTTTT CASSLPIRTNTGELFF
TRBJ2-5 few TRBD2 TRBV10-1 TGCGCCAGCAGTGACGGACTAGCGGGGGGGCAAGAGACCCAGTACTTC CASSDGLAGGQETQYF
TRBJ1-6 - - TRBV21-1 TGTGCCAGCAGCTTGCGCATGGGTTCACCCCTCCACTTT CASSLRMGSPLHF
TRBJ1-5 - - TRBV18 TGTGCCAGCTCACCAGGCGAGACGAGGCAGCCCCAGCATTTT CASSPGETRQPQHF
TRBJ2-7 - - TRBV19 TGTGCCAGTAGTATAACGGCAACCGTCTCCTACGAGCAGTACTTC CASSITATVSYEQYF
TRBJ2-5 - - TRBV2 TGTGCCAGCAGTGAACTCTTGCTAGTCCCCGAGACCCAGTACTTC CASSELLLVPETQYF
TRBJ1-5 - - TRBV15 TGTGCCACCAAGGAAGGCAGGGGATCGTATAGCAATCAGCCCCAGCATTTT CATKEGRGSYSNQPQHF
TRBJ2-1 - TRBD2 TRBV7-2 TGTGCCAGCAGCTTAACGAGTGGCGGGGGGGCCAATGAGCAGTTCTTC CASSLTSGGGANEQFF
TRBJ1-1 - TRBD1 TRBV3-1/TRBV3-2 TGTGCCAGCAGCCCACGAGTCAGGGGGGAGTATCCGAACACTGAAGCTTTCTTT CASSPRVRGEYPNTEAFF
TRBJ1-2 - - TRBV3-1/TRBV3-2 TGTGCCAGCAGCCAAGACGCCCGTAGCGGCTACACCTTC CASSQDARSGYTF
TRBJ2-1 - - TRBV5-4 TGTGCCAGCAGCTTGTATCAGGGCAATGAGCAGTTCTTC CASSLYQGNEQFF
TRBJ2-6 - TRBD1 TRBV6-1 TGTGCCAGCAGTGAAATCTTAGGGGGCCCCCACTCTGGGGCCAACGTCCTGACTTTC CASSEILGGPHSGANVLTF
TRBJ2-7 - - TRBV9 TGTGCCAGCAGCGTAGGGGGGACATTAACCTACGAGCAGTACTTC CASSVGGTLTYEQYF
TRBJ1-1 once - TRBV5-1 TGCGCCAGCAGCCGGGGCGGGGGGGACACTGAAGCTTTCTTT CASSRGGGDTEAFF
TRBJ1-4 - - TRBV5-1 TGCGCCAGCAGCTTGATGGCAGCTAATGAAAAACTGTTTTTT CASSLMAANEKLFF
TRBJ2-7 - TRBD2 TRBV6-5 TGTGCCAGCAGTCAAAGCGGGGGGTCTTACGAGCAGTACTTC CASSQSGGSYEQYF
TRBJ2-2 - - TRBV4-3 TGCGCCAGCAGCCCCCGGCTGGGGGGGCATGCTAGCGGGGAGCTGTTTTTT CASSPRLGGHASGELFF
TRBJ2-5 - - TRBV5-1 TGCGCCAGCAGCTTACCCGGGACTGAACAAGAGACCCAGTACTTC CASSLPGTEQETQYF
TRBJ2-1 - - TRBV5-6 TGTGCCAGCAGCTTGGGGCGTTTAAAGCAGTTCTTC CASSLGRLKQFF
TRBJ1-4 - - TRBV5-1 TGCGCCAGCAGCTTGGAAGGGTTCGACCTTTCAAAAGAAAAACTGTTTTTT CASSLEGFDLSKEKLFF
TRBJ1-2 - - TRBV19 TGTGCCAGTAGTGTCAGGGATCGGCTCTATGGCTACACCTTC CASSVRDRLYGYTF
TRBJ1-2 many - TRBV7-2 TGTGCCAGCAGCTTAAAGAACCGACTACAGCCTAACTATGGCTACACCTTC CASSLKNRLQPNYGYTF
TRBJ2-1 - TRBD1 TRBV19 TGTGCCAGTAGTATGGACAGGGAGTCCTACAATGAGCAGTTCTTC CASSMDRESYNEQFF
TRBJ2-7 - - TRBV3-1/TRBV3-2 TGTGCCAGCAGCCAAGGTCGGGGAGTCTACGAGCAGTACTTC CASSQGRGVYEQYF
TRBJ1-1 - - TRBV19 TGTGCCAGTAGTAGCCGGCCCCAGGGTGAAGCTTTCTTT CASSSRPQGEAFF
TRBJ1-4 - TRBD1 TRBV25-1 TGTGCCAGCGTCGGGACAGGGGATGAAAAACTGTTTTTT CASVGTGDEKLFF
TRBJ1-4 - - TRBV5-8 TGTGCCAGCAGCTTCAGAGGGCAAACTAATGAAAAACTGTTTTTT CASSFRGQTNEKLFF